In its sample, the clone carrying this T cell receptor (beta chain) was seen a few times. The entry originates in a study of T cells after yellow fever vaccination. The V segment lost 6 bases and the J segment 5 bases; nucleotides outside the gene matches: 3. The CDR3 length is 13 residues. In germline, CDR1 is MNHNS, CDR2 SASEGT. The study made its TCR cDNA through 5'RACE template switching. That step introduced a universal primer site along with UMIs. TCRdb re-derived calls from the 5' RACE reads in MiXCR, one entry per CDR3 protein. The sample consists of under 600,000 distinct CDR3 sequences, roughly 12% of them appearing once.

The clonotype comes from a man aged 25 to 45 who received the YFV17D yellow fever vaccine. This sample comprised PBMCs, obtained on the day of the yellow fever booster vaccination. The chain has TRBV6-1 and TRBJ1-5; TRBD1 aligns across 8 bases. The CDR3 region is CASRTGDDQPQHF. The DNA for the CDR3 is TGTGCCAGCAGGACAGGGGACGATCAGCCCCAGCATTTT.